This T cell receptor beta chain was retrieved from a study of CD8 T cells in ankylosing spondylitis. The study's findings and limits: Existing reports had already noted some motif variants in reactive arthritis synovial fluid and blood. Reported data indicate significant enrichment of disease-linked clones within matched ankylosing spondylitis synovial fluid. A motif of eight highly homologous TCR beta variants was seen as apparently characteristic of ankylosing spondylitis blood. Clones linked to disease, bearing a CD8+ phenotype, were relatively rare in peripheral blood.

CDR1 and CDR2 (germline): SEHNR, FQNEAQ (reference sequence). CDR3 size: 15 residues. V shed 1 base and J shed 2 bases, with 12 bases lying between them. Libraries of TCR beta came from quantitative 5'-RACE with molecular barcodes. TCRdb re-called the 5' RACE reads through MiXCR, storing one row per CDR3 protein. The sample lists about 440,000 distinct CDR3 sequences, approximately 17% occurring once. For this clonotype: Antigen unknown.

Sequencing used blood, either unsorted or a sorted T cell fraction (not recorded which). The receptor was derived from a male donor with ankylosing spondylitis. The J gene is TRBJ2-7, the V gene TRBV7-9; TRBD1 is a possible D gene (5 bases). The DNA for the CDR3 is TGTGCCAGCAGCTTAGATGGGGCGGTAACCTACGAGCAGTACTTC. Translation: CASSLDGAVTYEQYF.